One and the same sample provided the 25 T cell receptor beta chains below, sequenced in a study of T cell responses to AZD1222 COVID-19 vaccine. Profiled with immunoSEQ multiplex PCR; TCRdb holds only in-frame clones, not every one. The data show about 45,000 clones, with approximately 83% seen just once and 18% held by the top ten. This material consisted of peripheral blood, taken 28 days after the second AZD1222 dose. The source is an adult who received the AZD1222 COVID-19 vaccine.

CDR3 nucleotides: TGTGCCAGCAGCCAAGCGAGGTTTGGGGGTTCACCCCTCCACTTT. Amino acid sequence: CASSQARFGGSPLHF. The V gene is TRBV14, the J gene TRBJ1-6, with TRBD1 as a possible D gene (5 bases). CDR1 and CDR2 (germline): SGHDN, FVKESK. V lost 1 base and J 9 bases, leaving 13 bases between the germline ends. CDR3 length: 15 residues.

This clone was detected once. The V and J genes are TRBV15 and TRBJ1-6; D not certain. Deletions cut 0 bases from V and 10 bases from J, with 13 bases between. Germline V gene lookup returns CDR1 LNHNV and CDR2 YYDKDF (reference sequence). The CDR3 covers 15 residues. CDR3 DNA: TGTGCCACCAGCAGAGATCCAGATGTCGGGTCACCCCTCCACTTT. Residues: CATSRDPDVGSPLHF.

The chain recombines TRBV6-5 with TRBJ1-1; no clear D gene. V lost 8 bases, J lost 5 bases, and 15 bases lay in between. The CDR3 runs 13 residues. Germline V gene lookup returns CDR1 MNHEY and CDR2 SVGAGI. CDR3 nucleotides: TGTGCCAGCTTAAGCTTGGATGGGACTGAAGCTTTCTTT. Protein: CASLSLDGTEAFF.

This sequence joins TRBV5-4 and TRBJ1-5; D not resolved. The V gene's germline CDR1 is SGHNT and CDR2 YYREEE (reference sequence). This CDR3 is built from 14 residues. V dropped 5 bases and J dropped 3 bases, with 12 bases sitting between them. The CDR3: CASSEGISNQPQHF. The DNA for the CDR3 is TGTGCCAGCAGTGAGGGCATTTCCAATCAGCCCCAGCATTTT. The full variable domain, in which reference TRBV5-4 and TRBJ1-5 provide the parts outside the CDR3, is ETGVTQSPTHLIKTRGQQVTLRCSSQSGHNTVSWYQQALGQGPQFIFQYYREEENGRGNFPPRFSGLQFPNYSSELNVNALELDDSALYLCASSEGISNQPQHFGDGTRLSIL.

CDR3 bases: TGTGCCAGTAGAGACGACAGGGGACGAGAGACCCAGTACTTC. This gives the protein CASRDDRGRETQYF. The chain links TRBV19 to TRBJ2-5; TRBD1 agrees at 8 bases. The V and J ends lost 6 bases and 4 bases, in that order; junction bases with no gene match: 7. Germline V gene sequence: CDR1 LNHDA, CDR2 SQIVND (reference sequence). This CDR3 region has 14 residues.

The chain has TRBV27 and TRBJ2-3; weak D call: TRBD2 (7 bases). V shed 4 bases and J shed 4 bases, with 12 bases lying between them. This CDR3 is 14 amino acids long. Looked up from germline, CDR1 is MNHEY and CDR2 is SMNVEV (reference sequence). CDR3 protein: CASSSRGRPDTQYF. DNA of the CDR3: TGTGCCAGCAGTTCGCGGGGGCGCCCAGATACGCAGTATTTT.

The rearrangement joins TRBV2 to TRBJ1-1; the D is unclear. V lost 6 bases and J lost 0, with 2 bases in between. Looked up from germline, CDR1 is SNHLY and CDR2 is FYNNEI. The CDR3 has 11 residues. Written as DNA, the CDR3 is TGTGCCAGCAGAATGAACACTGAAGCTTTCTTT. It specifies CASRMNTEAFF.

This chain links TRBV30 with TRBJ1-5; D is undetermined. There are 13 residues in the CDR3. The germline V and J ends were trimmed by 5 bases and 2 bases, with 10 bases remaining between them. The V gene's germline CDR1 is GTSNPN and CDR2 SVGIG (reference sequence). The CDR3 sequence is CAWSKGGNQPQHF. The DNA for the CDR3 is TGTGCCTGGTCTAAGGGCGGCAATCAGCCCCAGCATTTT.

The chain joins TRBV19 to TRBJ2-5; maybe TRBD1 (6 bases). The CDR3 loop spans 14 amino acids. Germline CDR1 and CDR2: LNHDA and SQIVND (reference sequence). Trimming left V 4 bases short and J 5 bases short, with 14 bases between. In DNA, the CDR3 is TGTGCCAGTAGTACGCCACAGGGTCGGGAGACCCAGTACTTC. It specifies CASSTPQGRETQYF.

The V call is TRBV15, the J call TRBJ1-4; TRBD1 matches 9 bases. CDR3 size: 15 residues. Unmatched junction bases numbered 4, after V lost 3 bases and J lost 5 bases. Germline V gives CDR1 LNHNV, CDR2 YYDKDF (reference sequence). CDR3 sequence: CATSRDDRGNEKLFF. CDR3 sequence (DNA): TGTGCCACCAGCAGGGACGACAGGGGGAATGAAAAACTGTTTTTT.

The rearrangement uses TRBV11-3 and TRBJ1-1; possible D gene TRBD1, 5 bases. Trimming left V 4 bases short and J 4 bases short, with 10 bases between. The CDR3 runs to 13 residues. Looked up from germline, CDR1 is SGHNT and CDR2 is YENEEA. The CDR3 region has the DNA TGTGCCAGCAGCTCAAGACAGAGCACTGAAGCTTTCTTT. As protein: CASSSRQSTEAFF.

This CDR3 reads CASSSTASPLHF. The CDR3 nucleotides read TGTGCCAGCAGTTCCACGGCTTCACCCCTCCACTTT. The genes are TRBV12-3 or TRBV12-4 and TRBJ1-6, with D uncertain. The CDR3 runs to 12 residues. Deletions cut 4 bases from V and 9 bases from J, with 7 bases between.

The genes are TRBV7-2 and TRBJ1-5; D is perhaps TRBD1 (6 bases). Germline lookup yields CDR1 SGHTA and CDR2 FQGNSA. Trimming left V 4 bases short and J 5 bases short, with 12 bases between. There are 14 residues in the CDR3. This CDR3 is CASSSPGAHQPQHF. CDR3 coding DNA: TGTGCCAGCAGCTCCCCAGGGGCCCATCAGCCCCAGCATTTT.

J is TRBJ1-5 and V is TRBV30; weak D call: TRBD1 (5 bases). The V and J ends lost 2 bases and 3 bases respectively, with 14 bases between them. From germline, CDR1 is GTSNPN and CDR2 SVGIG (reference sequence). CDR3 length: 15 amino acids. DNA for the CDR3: TGTGCCTGGAGTCCTCACGGGACCATCAATCAGCCCCAGCATTTT. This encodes CAWSPHGTINQPQHF.

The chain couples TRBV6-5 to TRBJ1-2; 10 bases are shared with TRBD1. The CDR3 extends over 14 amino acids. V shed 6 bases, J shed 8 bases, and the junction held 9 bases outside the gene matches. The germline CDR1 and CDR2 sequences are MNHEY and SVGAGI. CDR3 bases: TGTGCCAGCAGACCGGGACAGGGGATTAGCGGCTACACCTTC. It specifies CASRPGQGISGYTF.

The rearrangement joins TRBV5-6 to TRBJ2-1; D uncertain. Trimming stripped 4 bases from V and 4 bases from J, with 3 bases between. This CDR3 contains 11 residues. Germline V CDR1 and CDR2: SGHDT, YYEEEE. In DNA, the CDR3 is TGTGCCAGCAGCCTATACAATGAGCAGTTCTTC. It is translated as CASSLYNEQFF.

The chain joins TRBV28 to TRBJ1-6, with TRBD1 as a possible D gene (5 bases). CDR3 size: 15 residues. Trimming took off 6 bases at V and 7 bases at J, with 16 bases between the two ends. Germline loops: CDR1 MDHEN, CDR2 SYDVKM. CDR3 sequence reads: CASRGLGAGNSPLHF. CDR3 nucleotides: TGTGCCAGCAGGGGCCTCGGGGCGGGGAATTCACCCCTCCACTTT.

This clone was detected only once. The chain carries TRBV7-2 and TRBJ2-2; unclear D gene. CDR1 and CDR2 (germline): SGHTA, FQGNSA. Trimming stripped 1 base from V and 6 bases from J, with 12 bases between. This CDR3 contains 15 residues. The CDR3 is CASSLVIRAPGELFF. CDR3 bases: TGTGCCAGCAGCTTAGTTATCCGGGCACCCGGGGAGCTGTTTTTT.

CDR3 nucleotides: TGCAGCGTTATTACAGGAGGTGGGGATACGCAGTATTTT. It encodes CSVITGGGDTQYF. The chain joins TRBV29-1 to TRBJ2-3; perhaps D is TRBD1 or TRBD2 (5 bases each). CDR3 length: 13 amino acids. V lost 5 bases and J lost 6, with 15 bases in between. Germline V gene lookup returns CDR1 SQVTM and CDR2 ANQGSEA.

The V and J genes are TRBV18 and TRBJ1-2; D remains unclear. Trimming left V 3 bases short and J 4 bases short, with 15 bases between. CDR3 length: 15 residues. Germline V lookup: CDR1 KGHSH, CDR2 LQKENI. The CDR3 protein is CASSPERGNFYGYTF. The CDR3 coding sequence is TGTGCCAGCTCACCGGAACGGGGAAACTTCTATGGCTACACCTTC.

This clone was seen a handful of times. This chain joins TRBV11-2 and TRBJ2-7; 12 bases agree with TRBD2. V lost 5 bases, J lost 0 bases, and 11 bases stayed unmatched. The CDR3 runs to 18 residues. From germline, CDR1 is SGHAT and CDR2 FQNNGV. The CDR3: CASSRHLRTSGDSYEQYF. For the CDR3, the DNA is TGTGCCAGCAGCCGCCACCTAAGGACTAGCGGGGACTCCTACGAGCAGTACTTC.

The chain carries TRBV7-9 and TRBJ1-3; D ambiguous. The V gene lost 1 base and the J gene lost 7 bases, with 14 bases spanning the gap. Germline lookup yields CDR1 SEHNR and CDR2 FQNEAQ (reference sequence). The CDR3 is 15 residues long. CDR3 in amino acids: CASSLVLGSWNTIYF. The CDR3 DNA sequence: TGTGCCAGCAGCTTAGTGCTGGGTAGTTGGAACACCATATATTTT.

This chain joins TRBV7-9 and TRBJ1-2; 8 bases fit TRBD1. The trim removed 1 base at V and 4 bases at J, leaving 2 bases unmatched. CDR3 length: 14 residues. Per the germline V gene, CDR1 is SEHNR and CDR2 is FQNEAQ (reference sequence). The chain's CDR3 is CASSLDRGTYGYTF. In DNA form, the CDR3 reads TGTGCCAGCAGCTTAGACAGGGGGACCTATGGCTACACCTTC.

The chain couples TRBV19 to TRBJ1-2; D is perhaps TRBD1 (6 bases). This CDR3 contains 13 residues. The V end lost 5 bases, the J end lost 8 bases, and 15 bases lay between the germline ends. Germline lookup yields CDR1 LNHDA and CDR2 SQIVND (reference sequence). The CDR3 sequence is CASSFDRLWGYTF. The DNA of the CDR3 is TGTGCCAGTAGTTTCGACAGGTTGTGGGGCTACACCTTC.

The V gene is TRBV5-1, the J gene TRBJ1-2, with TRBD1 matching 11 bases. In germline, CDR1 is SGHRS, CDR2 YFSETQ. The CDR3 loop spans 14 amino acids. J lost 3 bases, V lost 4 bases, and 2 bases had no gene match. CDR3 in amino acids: CASSMGQGDYGYTF. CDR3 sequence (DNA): TGCGCCAGCAGCATGGGACAGGGGGACTATGGCTACACCTTC. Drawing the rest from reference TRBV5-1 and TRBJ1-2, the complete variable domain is KAGVTQTPRYLIKTRGQQVTLSCSPISGHRSVSWYQQTPGQGLQFLFEYFSETQRNKGNFPGRFSGRQFSNSRSEMNVSTLELGDSALYLCASSMGQGDYGYTFGSGTRLTVV.